This T cell receptor (beta chain) was retrieved from a study of blood T cells in healthy people across ages. For the second PCR, which ran for about 6 to 11 cycles, a sample-barcoded 5' primer and a J-beta primer mix were used. Each TCR beta cDNA got a 12-nucleotide random molecular identifier. TCRdb used MiXCR to reprocess the 5' RACE reads, holding one entry per CDR3 protein. The table lists about 670,000 distinct CDR3 sequences, approximately 40% of them singletons. The germline V gene has CDR1 DFQATT and CDR2 SNEGSKA (reference sequence). Trimming took 1 base from V and 7 from J, leaving 8 bases between them. CDR3 length: 12 amino acids. The draw of peripheral blood yielded ten milliliters from each donor. General observations from the study: Getting older went along with TCR beta diversity per million T cells dropping roughly linearly. Strongly correlated with naive T cell percentage was TCR beta diversity.

As regards this clonotype: The antigen is not known.

Sequenced: blood. The chain uses TRBV20-1 and TRBJ2-1; possible D gene TRBD2, 6 bases. This clonotype was sampled from a man older than 75 in good health. The CDR3 region is CSARASVNEQFF. CDR3 in DNA: TGCAGTGCTAGAGCTAGCGTAAATGAGCAGTTCTTC.